The 6 T cell receptor beta chains presented below share a single source sample, sequenced in a study of blood T cells in healthy people across ages. The use of a sample-barcoded 5' primer and a J-beta primer mix characterized a second PCR of about 7 to 12 cycles. TCRdb fed the 5' RACE reads into MiXCR, producing one record per CDR3 protein. The sample holds just under 550,000 distinct CDR3 sequences, under 30% seen once. This same sample was also taken into another study, of T cells of mothers and their children.

Sequencing input: blood. These receptors were taken from a boy between 10 and 17 years old in good health.

This clonotype has more than one count but fewer than ten. The chain links TRBV5-6 to TRBJ2-7; no definite D call. This CDR3 region has 12 residues. Trimming took 1 base from V and 6 from J, leaving 8 bases between them. The germline V gene has CDR1 SGHDT and CDR2 YYEEEE. In DNA, the CDR3 is TGTGCCAGCAGCTTGCGTCTGGTCGAGCAGTACTTC. Amino acid sequence: CASSLRLVEQYF.

The rearrangement joins TRBV4-3 to TRBJ1-4; no clear D gene. The V end lost 3 bases, the J end lost 8 bases, and 16 bases lay between the germline ends. The CDR3 is 15 residues long. Germline loops: CDR1 LGHNA, CDR2 YSLEER. The CDR3 coding sequence is TGCGCCAGCAGCCAGTTTACGTATCCCGGAGAAAAACTGTTTTTT. Protein sequence: CASSQFTYPGEKLFF.

This clonotype was counted between two and nine times. This chain uses TRBV4-3 with TRBJ2-7, with D unclear. Germline V gene sequence: CDR1 LGHNA, CDR2 YSLEER. The ends were cut back, 1 base at V and 2 bases at J, with 9 bases in the middle. The CDR3 covers 14 residues. This chain's CDR3 is CASSQAAGTYEQYF. As DNA, the CDR3 is TGCGCCAGCAGCCAAGCTGCAGGAACCTACGAGCAGTACTTC.

In the case of this clonotype: Its ends do not fully match the called genes, so a read error is possible. V gene TRBV10-3 combines with J gene TRBJ1-2; D may be TRBD1 (5 bases). Per germline, CDR1 ENHRY and CDR2 SYGVKD. CDR3 length: 13 residues. The CDR3 DNA is TGTGCCATCAACCAGGGTTCTAACTATGGCTACGCCTTC. This translates into CAINQGSNYGYAF.

The chain recombines TRBV20-1 with TRBJ2-1; D remains ambiguous. Germline CDR1 DFQATT, CDR2 SNEGSKA (reference sequence). V was shortened by 2 bases and J by 7 bases, with 15 bases between the two germline ends. This CDR3 contains 14 residues. CDR3 sequence (DNA): TGCAGTGCTAGAAGCGTGGACCAAGAGAATGAGCAGTTCTTC. Protein product: CSARSVDQENEQFF.

The CDR3 sequence: CASSVPRTVSTGELFF. CDR3 sequence (DNA): TGTGCCAGCAGCGTACCCCGGACAGTTAGCACCGGGGAGCTGTTTTTT. The chain couples TRBV9 to TRBJ2-2, with a possible D match to TRBD1 (6 bases). The germline CDR1 and CDR2 sequences are SGDLS and YYNGEE. Trimming took 1 base from V and 4 from J, leaving 14 bases between them. CDR3 size: 16 residues. The variable domain in full, with the rest retrieved from reference TRBV9 and TRBJ2-2, is DSGVTQTPKHLITATGQRVTLRCSPRSGDLSVYWYQQSLDQGLQFLIQYYNGEERAKGNILERFSAQQFPDLHSELNLSSLELGDSALYFCASSVPRTVSTGELFFGEGSRLTVL.